This T cell receptor beta chain was retrieved from a study of CD8 T cells in ankylosing spondylitis. General study results and limits: There was a TCR beta motif, made of several highly homologous variants, that appeared characteristic of ankylosing spondylitis blood.

TCRdb re-called the 5' RACE reads through MiXCR, storing one row per CDR3 protein. The sample has over 600,000 distinct CDR3 sequences; roughly 19% are singletons. In the case of this clonotype: The antigen is unknown.

Germline V gene lookup returns CDR1 SNHLY and CDR2 FYNNEI. Trimming stripped 4 bases from V and 0 bases from J, with 10 bases between. The CDR3 covers 16 residues. Sequenced sample: blood, either unsorted or a sorted T cell fraction (not recorded which). The sequence was collected from a male donor with ankylosing spondylitis. The chain joins TRBV2 to TRBJ2-6; D tentatively fits TRBD1 or TRBD2 (5 bases each). CDR3 bases: TGTGCCAGCAGTGCCCGGGGCTACTCTGGGGCCAACGTCCTGACTTTC. It encodes CASSARGYSGANVLTF.